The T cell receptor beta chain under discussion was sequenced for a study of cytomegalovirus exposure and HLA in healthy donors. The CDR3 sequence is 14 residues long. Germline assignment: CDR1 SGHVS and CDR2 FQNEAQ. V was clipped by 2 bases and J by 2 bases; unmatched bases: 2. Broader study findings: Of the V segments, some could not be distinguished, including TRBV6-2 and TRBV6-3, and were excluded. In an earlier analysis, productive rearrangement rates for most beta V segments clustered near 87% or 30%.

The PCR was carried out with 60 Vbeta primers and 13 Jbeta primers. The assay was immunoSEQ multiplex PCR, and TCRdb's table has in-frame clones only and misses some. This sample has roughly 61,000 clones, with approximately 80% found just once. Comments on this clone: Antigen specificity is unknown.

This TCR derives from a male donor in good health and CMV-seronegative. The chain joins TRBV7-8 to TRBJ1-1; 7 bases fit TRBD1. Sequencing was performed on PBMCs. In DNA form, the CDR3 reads TGTGCCAGCAGCTTAATAGGGGGCAACACTGAAGCTTTCTTT. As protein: CASSLIGGNTEAFF.